This T cell receptor (beta chain) was captured in a study of OX40 agonist ivuxolimab in advanced cancers. Generated by immunoSEQ multiplex PCR, the TCRdb table keeps only in-frame clones and is missing some. The data show 55,000 to 75,000 clones, 85% seen once. Looked up from germline, CDR1 is SGHNT and CDR2 is YYREEE (reference sequence). This CDR3 region has 15 residues. Trimming cost V 2 bases and J 1 base, with 11 bases left between them. Material: CD4+ or CD8+ T cells sorted from blood, obtained in a trial of the OX40 agonist ivuxolimab. V gene TRBV5-4 combines with J gene TRBJ2-3; D perhaps matches TRBD2 (5 bases). This clonotype was obtained from an adult with an advanced solid tumor such as melanoma, head and neck, liver or kidney cancer. CDR3 residues: CASSLGGQGTDTQYF. CDR3 bases: TGTGCCAGCAGCTTAGGCGGGCAGGGCACAGATACGCAGTATTTT.